Each of the 8 T cell receptor beta chains below was sequenced from the same sample in a study of kidney transplant recipient with SARS-CoV-2 infection. TCRdb re-called the reads through MiXCR, storing one row per CDR3 protein. This sample has approximately 250,000 distinct CDR3 sequences, with 29% found just once. This specimen consisted of a blood sample, obtained at baseline and on day 111 from a kidney transplant recipient. All receptors come from a male patient in his thirties who had COVID-19 and was a kidney transplant recipient. The graft donor may have given rise to some T cells.

This clonotype was counted between two and nine times. This may come from a read error, since a much larger clone is one base off. The chain is built from TRBV3-1 and TRBJ1-3, with D perhaps TRBD1 (5 bases). Trimming left V 7 bases short and J 4 bases short, with 14 bases between. Per germline, CDR1 LGHDT and CDR2 YNNKEL (reference sequence). The CDR3 is made up of 14 amino acids. CDR3 protein: CASNPGRGGNTIYF. The DNA of the CDR3 is TGTGCCAGCAACCCCGGACGGGGGGGAAACACCATATATTTT. Together with reference TRBV3-1 and TRBJ1-3, the CDR3 gives the full variable domain: DTAVSQTPKYLVTQMGNDKSIKCEQNLGHDTMYWYKQDSKKFLKIMFSYNNKELIINETVPNRFSPKSPDKAHLNLHINSLELGDSAVYFCASNPGRGGNTIYFGEGSWLTVV.

This clonotype was recorded once. Since a much larger clone is just one base distant, this may be a read error. This chain joins TRBV3-2 and TRBJ2-1; the table's D call, TRBD2, was not checked against the DNA. TRBV3-2 is recorded as a pseudogene. The length of the CDR3 is 15 residues. This chain's CDR3 is CASGSGLAMSNEQFF. CDR3 sequence (DNA): TGTGCCAGCGGCTCGGGACTAGCGATGAGCAATGAGCAGTTCTTC.

This clonotype was picked up many times. The V and J genes are TRBV11-3 and TRBJ1-2; D is unresolved. The CDR3 spans 14 residues. V lost 0 bases and J 4 bases, leaving 9 bases between the germline ends. Germline CDR1 SGHNT, CDR2 YENEEA. Here the CDR3 DNA reads TGTGCCAGCAGCTTAGACAATTTCAGCTATGGCTACACCTTC. The encoded protein is CASSLDNFSYGYTF. Filled out from reference TRBV11-3 and TRBJ1-2, the complete variable domain reads EAGVVQSPRYKIIEKKQPVAFWCNPISGHNTLYWYLQNLGQGPELLIRYENEEAVDDSQLPKDRFSAERLKGVDSTLKIQPAELGDSAVYLCASSLDNFSYGYTFGSGTRLTVV.

A note on this clonotype: A single base separates this from a much larger clone, so it may be a read error. The chain couples TRBV7-9 to TRBJ1-1, with no clear D. CDR1 SEHNR and CDR2 FQNEAQ come from the germline V gene (reference sequence). The CDR3 is 14 amino acids. CDR3 in DNA: TGTGCCAGCAACTTAGACGCGGGGAACACTGAAGCTTTCTTT. Translated, it gives CASNLDAGNTEAFF.

This clonotype was observed at least ten times. This rearrangement joins TRBV29-1 to TRBJ2-2; TRBD1 matches at 7 bases. The CDR3 covers 14 residues. Germline CDR1 and CDR2: SQVTM and ANQGSEA. Trimming cost V 6 bases and J 3 bases; bases outside gene matches: 7. The CDR3 region is CSVPGQADTGELFF. For the CDR3, the DNA is TGCAGCGTCCCCGGACAGGCGGACACCGGGGAGCTGTTTTTT.

This clonotype was seen at least ten times. The V gene is TRBV12-3 or TRBV12-4, the J gene TRBJ1-2; D gene unclear. Trimming cost V 5 bases and J 4 bases, with 23 bases left between them. CDR3 length: 17 amino acids. The DNA for the CDR3 is TGTGCCAGCAGTGGTACGATCAGCTTCCGAAAGACCTATGGCTACACCTTC. This sequence encodes CASSGTISFRKTYGYTF.

The table lists this clonotype with many counts. V and J are TRBV18 and TRBJ2-7; 7 bases align to TRBD1. Trimming at V came to 3 bases and at J to 6 bases, leaving 14 bases not matched to a gene. Looked up from germline, CDR1 is KGHSH and CDR2 is LQKENI. CDR3 length: 16 amino acids. DNA of the CDR3: TGTGCCAGCTCACCCCCGCTACTGACAGGGAACAGCGAGCAGTACTTC. It specifies CASSPPLLTGNSEQYF.

This clonotype was counted a few times. The chain joins TRBV18 to TRBJ2-3; D unclear. The germline V gene has CDR1 KGHSH and CDR2 LQKENI. This CDR3 region has 15 residues. Trimming shortened V by 1 base and J by 2 bases, and 10 bases separated the two germline ends. Here the CDR3 reads CASSPLTTNTDTQYF. The CDR3 DNA is TGTGCCAGCTCACCACTAACGACCAACACAGATACGCAGTATTTT.